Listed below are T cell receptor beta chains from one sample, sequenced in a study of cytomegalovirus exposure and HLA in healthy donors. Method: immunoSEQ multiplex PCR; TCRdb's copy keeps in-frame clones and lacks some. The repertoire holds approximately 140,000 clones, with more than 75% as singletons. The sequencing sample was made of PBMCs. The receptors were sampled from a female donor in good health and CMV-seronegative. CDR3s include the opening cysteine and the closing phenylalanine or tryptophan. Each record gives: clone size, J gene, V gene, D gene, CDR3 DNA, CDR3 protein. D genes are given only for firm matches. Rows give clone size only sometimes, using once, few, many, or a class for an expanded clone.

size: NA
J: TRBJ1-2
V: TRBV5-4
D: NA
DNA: TGTGCCAGCAGCTTCAAACAGACAGTGTACAATCAACTGCGTACTATCGGCTACACCTTC
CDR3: CASSFKQTVYNQLRTIGYTF

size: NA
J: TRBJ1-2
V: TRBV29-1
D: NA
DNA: TGCAGCGTTGGGGGCAGGTCGTCGAATGGCTACACCTTC
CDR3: CSVGGRSSNGYTF

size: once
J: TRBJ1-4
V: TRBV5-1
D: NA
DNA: TGCGCCAGCAGCTTCCAGGGGAATGAAAAACTGTTTTTT
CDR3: CASSFQGNEKLFF

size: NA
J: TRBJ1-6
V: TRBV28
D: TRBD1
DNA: TGTGCCAGCAGTTTGACGGGACAGGGTAAGACACCCCTCCACTTT
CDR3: CASSLTGQGKTPLHF

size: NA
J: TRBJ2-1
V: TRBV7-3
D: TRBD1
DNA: TGTGCCAGCAGCCCAAAGACAGGGGGCAAGGATGAGCAGTTCTTC
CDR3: CASSPKTGGKDEQFF

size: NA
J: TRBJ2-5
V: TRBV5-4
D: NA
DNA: TGTGCCAGCAGCTGGACAGAAGAGACCCAGTACTTC
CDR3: CASSWTEETQYF

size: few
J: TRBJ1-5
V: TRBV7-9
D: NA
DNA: TGTGCCAGCAGCTTAAGGGGGAGACAGCCCCAGCATTTT
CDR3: CASSLRGRQPQHF

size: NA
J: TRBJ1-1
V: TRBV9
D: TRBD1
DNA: TGTGCCAGCAGCGTAGGGGACAGGGCCGAAGCTTTCTTT
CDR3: CASSVGDRAEAFF

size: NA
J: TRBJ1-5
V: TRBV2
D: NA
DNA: TGTGCCAGCAGCGAGGACAGCTATCAGCCCCAGCATTTT
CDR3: CASSEDSYQPQHF

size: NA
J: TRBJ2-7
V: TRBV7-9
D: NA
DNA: TGTGCCAGCAGCTCCACCTACGAGCAGTACTTC
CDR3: CASSSTYEQYF

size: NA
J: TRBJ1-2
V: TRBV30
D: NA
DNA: TGTGCCTGGAGTGTGGAGGGTAACTATGGCTACACCTTC
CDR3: CAWSVEGNYGYTF

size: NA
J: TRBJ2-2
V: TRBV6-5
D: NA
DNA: TGTGCCAGCAGTTACTCGATAGGGAGGCCCGGGGAGCTGTTTTTT
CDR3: CASSYSIGRPGELFF

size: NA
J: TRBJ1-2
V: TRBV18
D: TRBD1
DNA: TGTGCCAGCTCTCGGGACAGTAACTATGGCTACACCTTC
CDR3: CASSRDSNYGYTF

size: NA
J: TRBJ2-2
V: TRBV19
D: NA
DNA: TGTGCCAGTACCTCCCGGGCAGGGCGAATCGGGGAGCTGTTTTTT
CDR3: CASTSRAGRIGELFF

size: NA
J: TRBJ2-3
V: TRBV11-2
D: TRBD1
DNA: TGTGCCAGCAGCCTCAGGGGGCTGGTAAGGGGAGATACGCAGTATTTT
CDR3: CASSLRGLVRGDTQYF